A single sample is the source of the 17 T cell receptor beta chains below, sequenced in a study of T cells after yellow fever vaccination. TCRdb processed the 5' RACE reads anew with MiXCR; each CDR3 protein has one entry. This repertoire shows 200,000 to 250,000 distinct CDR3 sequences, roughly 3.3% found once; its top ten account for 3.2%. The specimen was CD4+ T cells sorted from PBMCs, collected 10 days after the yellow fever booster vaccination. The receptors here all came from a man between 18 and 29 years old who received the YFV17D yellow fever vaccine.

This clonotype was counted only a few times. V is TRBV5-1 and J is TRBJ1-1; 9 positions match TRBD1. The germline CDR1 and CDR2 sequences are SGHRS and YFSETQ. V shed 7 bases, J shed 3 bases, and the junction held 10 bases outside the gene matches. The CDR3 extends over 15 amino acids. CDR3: CASETGGASDTEAFF. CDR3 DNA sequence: TGCGCCAGCGAAACAGGGGGCGCTTCGGACACTGAAGCTTTCTTT.

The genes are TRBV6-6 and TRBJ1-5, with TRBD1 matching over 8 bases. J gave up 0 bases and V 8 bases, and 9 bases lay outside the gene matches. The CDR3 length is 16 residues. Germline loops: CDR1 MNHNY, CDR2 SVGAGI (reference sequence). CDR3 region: CASGERGQGSNQPQHF. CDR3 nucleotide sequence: TGTGCCAGCGGAGAGAGAGGACAGGGTAGCAATCAGCCCCAGCATTTT.

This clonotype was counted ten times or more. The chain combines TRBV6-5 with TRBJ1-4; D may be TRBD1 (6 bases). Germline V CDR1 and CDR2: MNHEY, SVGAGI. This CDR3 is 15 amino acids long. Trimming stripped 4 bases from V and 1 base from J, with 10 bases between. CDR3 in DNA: TGTGCCAGCAGTTGGGGGCGTGAAACTAATGAAAAACTGTTTTTT. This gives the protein CASSWGRETNEKLFF.

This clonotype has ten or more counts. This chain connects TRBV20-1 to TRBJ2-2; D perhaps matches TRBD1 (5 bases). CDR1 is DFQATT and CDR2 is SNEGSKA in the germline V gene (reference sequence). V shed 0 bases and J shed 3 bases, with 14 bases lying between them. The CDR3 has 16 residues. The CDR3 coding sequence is TGCAGTGCTAGAGACTCTAGGTTAGGGGACACCGGGGAGCTGTTTTTT. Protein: CSARDSRLGDTGELFF.

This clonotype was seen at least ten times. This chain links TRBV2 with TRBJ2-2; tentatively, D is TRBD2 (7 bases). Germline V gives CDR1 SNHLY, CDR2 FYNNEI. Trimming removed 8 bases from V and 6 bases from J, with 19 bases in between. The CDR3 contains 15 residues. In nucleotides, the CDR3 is TGTGCCAGCTCCCCCAGGGGAGGGGCGGCCGGGGAGCTGTTTTTT. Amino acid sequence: CASSPRGGAAGELFF.

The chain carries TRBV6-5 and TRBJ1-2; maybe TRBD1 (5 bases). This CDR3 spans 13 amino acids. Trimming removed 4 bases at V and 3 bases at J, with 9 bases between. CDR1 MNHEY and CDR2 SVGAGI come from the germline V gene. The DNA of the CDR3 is TGTGCCAGCAGTTTGGGGGAATACTATGGCTACACCTTC. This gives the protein CASSLGEYYGYTF.

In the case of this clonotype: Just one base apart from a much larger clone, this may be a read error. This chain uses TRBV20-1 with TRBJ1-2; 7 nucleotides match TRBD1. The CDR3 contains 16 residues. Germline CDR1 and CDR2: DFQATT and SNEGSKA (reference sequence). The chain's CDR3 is CSASSQQGRVVYGYAF. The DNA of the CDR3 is TGCAGTGCTAGTTCCCAACAGGGGAGAGTGGTCTATGGCTACGCCTTC.

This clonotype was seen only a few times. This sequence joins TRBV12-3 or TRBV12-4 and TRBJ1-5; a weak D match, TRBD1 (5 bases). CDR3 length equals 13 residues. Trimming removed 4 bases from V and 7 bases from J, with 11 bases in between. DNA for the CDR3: TGTGCCAGCAGTTCCTCAGGGTTGCAGCCCCAGCATTTT. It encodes CASSSSGLQPQHF.

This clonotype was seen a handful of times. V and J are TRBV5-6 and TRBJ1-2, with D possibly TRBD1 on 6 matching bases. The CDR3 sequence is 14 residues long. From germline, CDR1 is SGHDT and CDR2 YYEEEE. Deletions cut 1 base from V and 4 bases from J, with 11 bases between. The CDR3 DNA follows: TGTGCCAGCAGCTTGAGGACAGAACTCTATGGCTACACCTTC. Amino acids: CASSLRTELYGYTF. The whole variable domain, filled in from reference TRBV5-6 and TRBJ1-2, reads DAGVTQSPTHLIKTRGQQVTLRCSPKSGHDTVSWYQQALGQGPQFIFQYYEEEERQRGNFPDRFSGHQFPNYSSELNVNALLLGDSALYLCASSLRTELYGYTFGSGTRLTVV.

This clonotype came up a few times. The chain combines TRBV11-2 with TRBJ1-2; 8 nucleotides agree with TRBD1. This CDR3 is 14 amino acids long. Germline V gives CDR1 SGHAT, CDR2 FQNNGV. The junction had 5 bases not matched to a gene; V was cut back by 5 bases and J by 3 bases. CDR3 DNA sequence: TGTGCCAGCAGCACGACAGGGGCCCACTATGGCTACACCTTC. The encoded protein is CASSTTGAHYGYTF.

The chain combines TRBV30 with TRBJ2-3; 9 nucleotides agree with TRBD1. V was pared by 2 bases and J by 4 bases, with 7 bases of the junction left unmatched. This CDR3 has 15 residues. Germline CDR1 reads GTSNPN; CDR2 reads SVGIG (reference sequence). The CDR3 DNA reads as TGTGCCTGGAGTCCCGGGACAGGGAAATCAGATACGCAGTATTTT. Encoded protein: CAWSPGTGKSDTQYF.

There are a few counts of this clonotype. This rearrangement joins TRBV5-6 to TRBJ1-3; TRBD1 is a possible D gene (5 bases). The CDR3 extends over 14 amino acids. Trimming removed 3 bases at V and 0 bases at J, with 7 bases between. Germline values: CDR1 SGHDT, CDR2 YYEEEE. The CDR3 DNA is TGTGCCAGCAGCTCAGGGTACTCTGGAAACACCATATATTTT. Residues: CASSSGYSGNTIYF. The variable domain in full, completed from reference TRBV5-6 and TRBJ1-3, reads DAGVTQSPTHLIKTRGQQVTLRCSPKSGHDTVSWYQQALGQGPQFIFQYYEEEERQRGNFPDRFSGHQFPNYSSELNVNALLLGDSALYLCASSSGYSGNTIYFGEGSWLTVV.

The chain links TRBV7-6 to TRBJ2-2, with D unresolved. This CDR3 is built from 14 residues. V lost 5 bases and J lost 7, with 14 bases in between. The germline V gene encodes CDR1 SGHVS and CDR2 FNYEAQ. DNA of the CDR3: TGTGCCAGCAGCCTCGTCCAAAAAGGCGGGGAGCTGTTTTTT. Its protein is CASSLVQKGGELFF.

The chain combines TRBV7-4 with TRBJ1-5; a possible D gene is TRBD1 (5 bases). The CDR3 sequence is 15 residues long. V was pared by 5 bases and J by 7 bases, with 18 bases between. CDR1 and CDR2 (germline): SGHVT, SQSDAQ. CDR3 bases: TGTGCCAGCAGCCCGGGGCATAAATCTGGGCAGCCCCAGCATTTT. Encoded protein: CASSPGHKSGQPQHF.

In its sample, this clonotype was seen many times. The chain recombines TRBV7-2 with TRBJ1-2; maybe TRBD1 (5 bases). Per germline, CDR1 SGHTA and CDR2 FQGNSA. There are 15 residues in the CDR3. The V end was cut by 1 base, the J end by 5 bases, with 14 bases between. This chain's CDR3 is CASSLVVDTWYGYTF. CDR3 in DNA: TGTGCCAGCAGCTTAGTGGTGGACACCTGGTATGGCTACACCTTC.

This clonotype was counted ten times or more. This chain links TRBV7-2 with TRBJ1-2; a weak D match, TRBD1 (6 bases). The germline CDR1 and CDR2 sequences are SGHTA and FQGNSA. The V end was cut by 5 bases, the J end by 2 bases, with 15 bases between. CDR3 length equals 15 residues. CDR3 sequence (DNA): TGTGCCAGCAGCCCTATCAGGGGAGGAAACTATGGCTACACCTTC. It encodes CASSPIRGGNYGYTF.

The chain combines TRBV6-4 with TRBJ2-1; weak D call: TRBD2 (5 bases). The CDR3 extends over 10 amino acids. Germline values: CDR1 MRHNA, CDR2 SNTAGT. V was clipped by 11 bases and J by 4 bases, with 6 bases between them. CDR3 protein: CAGEYNEQFF. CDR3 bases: TGTGCCGGGGAGTACAATGAGCAGTTCTTC.